The 28 T cell receptor beta chains reported below all come from one sample, sequenced in a study of blood T cell repertoires in COVID-19. The assay was immunoSEQ multiplex PCR, and TCRdb's table has in-frame clones only and misses some. The sample includes 450,000 or so clones, 89% of them seen just once. The specimen was peripheral blood. The receptor set was obtained from a man younger than 35 with COVID-19, enrolled during active disease.

The chain uses TRBV6-6 and TRBJ2-7; 10 bases are shared with TRBD2. V shed 0 bases and J 6 bases; nucleotides not matched to a gene: 5. The CDR3 runs to 15 residues. Germline V gene data show CDR1 as MNHNY and CDR2 as SVGAGI (reference sequence). The CDR3 bases are TGTGCCAGCAGTTACTCGGCGGGACTAGCGTCCGAGCAGTACTTC. Its protein is CASSYSAGLASEQYF.

This chain uses TRBV6-5 with TRBJ2-7, with D tentatively TRBD1 (6 bases). CDR1 is MNHEY, CDR2 SVGAGI, per germline. The CDR3 covers 13 residues. In nucleotides, the CDR3 is TGTGCTACTACAAACCCTCAGGGGTATGAGCAGTACTTC. Translated, it gives CATTNPQGYEQYF.

The chain is built from TRBV14 and TRBJ1-3; 7 bases are shared with TRBD1. The CDR3 totals 14 residues. The ends lost 6 bases at V and 11 bases at J; junction bases unmatched: 13. CDR1 and CDR2 (germline): SGHDN, FVKESK. The CDR3 bases are TGTGCCAGCAGTCTCCGGACAGGTCTTGCGGCCATATATTTT. Its protein is CASSLRTGLAAIYF.

The V and J genes are TRBV29-1 and TRBJ2-7; D gene uncertain. Trimming pared 3 bases from V and 3 bases from J, leaving 9 bases between. From germline, CDR1 is SQVTM and CDR2 ANQGSEA. This CDR3 has 12 residues. As DNA, the CDR3 is TGCAGCGTTGAGGGCCAAAACTACGAGCAGTACTTC. The encoded protein is CSVEGQNYEQYF.

The chain carries TRBV24-1 and TRBJ2-1, with unresolved D. The CDR3 has 14 amino acids. V lost 6 bases, J lost 2 bases, and 10 bases lay in between. Germline loops: CDR1 KGHDR, CDR2 SFDVKD. The CDR3 protein is CATSPHGAYNEQFF. The CDR3 DNA reads TGTGCCACCAGTCCCCACGGAGCCTACAATGAGCAGTTCTTC.

The chain combines TRBV19 with TRBJ1-2; 7 bases align to TRBD1. The V and J ends lost 4 bases and 2 bases, in that order; junction bases with no gene match: 10. This CDR3 spans 16 amino acids. The germline V gene encodes CDR1 LNHDA and CDR2 SQIVND (reference sequence). DNA of the CDR3: TGTGCCAGTAGTACCTCCCGACAGGGATTAAACTATGGCTACACCTTC. Protein sequence: CASSTSRQGLNYGYTF.

The V gene is TRBV12-3 or TRBV12-4, the J gene TRBJ2-7; the D is unclear. CDR3 length: 13 amino acids. Trimming removed 1 base at V and 0 bases at J, with 4 bases between. The CDR3, as DNA: TGTGCCAGCAGTTTAGACTACTCCTACGAGCAGTACTTC. This gives the protein CASSLDYSYEQYF.

The V gene is TRBV27, the J gene TRBJ1-2; a possible D gene is TRBD1 (6 bases). The germline V gene has CDR1 MNHEY and CDR2 SMNVEV (reference sequence). Trimming removed 5 bases from V and 0 bases from J, with 13 bases in between. The CDR3 consists of 15 residues. The CDR3 DNA reads TGTGCCAGCAGTCCCATGGCAGGGGCTAACTATGGCTACACCTTC. Protein: CASSPMAGANYGYTF.

This chain uses TRBV10-3 with TRBJ1-2, with a weak D call TRBD1 (6 bases). Germline lookup yields CDR1 ENHRY and CDR2 SYGVKD. V gave up 7 bases and J gave up 4 bases, with 10 bases separating them. The CDR3 consists of 12 residues. This CDR3 is CAIKGDLYGYTF. CDR3 bases: TGTGCCATCAAGGGGGACCTCTATGGCTACACCTTC.

V gene TRBV19 combines with J gene TRBJ2-2, with TRBD1 as a possible D gene (5 bases). This CDR3 is built from 13 residues. V lost 4 bases, J lost 4 bases, and 7 bases lay in between. Germline V gene sequence: CDR1 LNHDA, CDR2 SQIVND (reference sequence). The CDR3 DNA reads as TGTGCCAGTAGTAAGGGGTTCACCGGGGAGCTGTTTTTT. This codes for CASSKGFTGELFF.

V and J are TRBV6-1 and TRBJ1-1; D is undetermined. Trimming pared 1 base from V and 4 bases from J, leaving 13 bases between. Germline CDR1 and CDR2: MNHNS and SASEGT. This CDR3 is 15 amino acids long. The CDR3 DNA sequence: TGTGCCAGCAGTGAAGGCCCCTTTCGGGGCACTGAAGCTTTCTTT. As protein: CASSEGPFRGTEAFF.

The chain recombines TRBV2 with TRBJ2-5, with 11 bases fitting TRBD2. Germline-derived CDR1 and CDR2 are SNHLY and FYNNEI. The CDR3 has 13 residues. V shed 8 bases, J shed 4 bases, and the junction held 3 bases outside the gene matches. In DNA form, the CDR3 reads TGTGCCAGCCTTAGCGGGGGGGGAGAGACCCAGTACTTC. It specifies CASLSGGGETQYF.

This chain links TRBV25-1 with TRBJ2-5; D remains unclear. Germline CDR1 is MGHDK and CDR2 is SYGVNS. V lost 6 bases to trimming and J lost 5 bases, with 16 bases between them. The CDR3 length is 14 residues. In DNA, the CDR3 is TGTGCCAGCAGGAGTACGACGGGTGATGAGACCCAGTACTTC. This codes for CASRSTTGDETQYF.

A single count supports this clone. DNA for the CDR3: TGTGCCAGCAGCCAAGCCGAGGGAACTGAAGCTTTCTTT. Translation gives CASSQAEGTEAFF. The rearrangement links TRBV3-1 (or the pseudogene TRBV3-2) to TRBJ1-1; D gene unclear. Germline V gene data show CDR1 as LGHDT and CDR2 as YNNKEL (reference sequence). Trimming took 1 base from V and 5 from J, leaving 8 bases between them. The CDR3 has 13 residues.

The rearrangement uses TRBV5-4 and TRBJ2-1, with 7 bases that match TRBD2. Trimming took 5 bases from V and 6 from J; bases not matched to a gene: 8. Germline V gives CDR1 SGHNT, CDR2 YYREEE (reference sequence). This CDR3 is 14 amino acids long. This CDR3 reads CASSSALATNEQFF. DNA of the CDR3: TGTGCCAGCAGTTCAGCACTAGCGACCAATGAGCAGTTCTTC.

DNA of the CDR3: TGCGCCAGCAGCCTACAGGGGTCCTCTGGAAACACCATATATTTT. Its translation: CASSLQGSSGNTIYF. The chain is built from TRBV5-1 and TRBJ1-3; 7 bases line up with TRBD1. V dropped 4 bases and J dropped 0; count of bases not matched to a gene: 4. This CDR3 has 15 amino acids. In germline, CDR1 is SGHRS, CDR2 YFSETQ.

The V and J genes are TRBV5-1 and TRBJ2-7; 10 bases align to TRBD2. CDR1 and CDR2 from the germline V gene are SGHRS and YFSETQ. The CDR3 is made up of 15 amino acids. The V and J ends lost 5 bases and 2 bases, in that order; junction bases with no gene match: 7. The DNA for the CDR3 is TGCGCCAGCAGATCCGGGACTAGCGATCCCTACGAGCAGTACTTC. It is translated as CASRSGTSDPYEQYF.

The chain recombines TRBV27 with TRBJ2-7; maybe TRBD2 (5 bases). V shed 5 bases and J shed 0 bases, with 20 bases lying between them. Germline V gives CDR1 MNHEY, CDR2 SMNVEV (reference sequence). The CDR3 totals 17 residues. In nucleotides, the CDR3 is TGTGCCAGCAGTCTTCACCTGCCGGGAACCAACTCCTACGAGCAGTACTTC. This codes for CASSLHLPGTNSYEQYF.

V and J are TRBV24-1 and TRBJ2-1, with 7 bases fitting TRBD2. The CDR3 consists of 15 residues. Germline CDR1 is KGHDR and CDR2 is SFDVKD. V was clipped by 4 bases and J by 7 bases; unmatched bases: 9. The CDR3 spells CATSDAAGSGNEQFF. As DNA, the CDR3 is TGTGCCACCAGTGACGCCGCGGGTAGCGGGAATGAGCAGTTCTTC.

The genes are TRBV3-1 (or the pseudogene TRBV3-2) and TRBJ2-5; D might be TRBD1 (5 bases). Germline assignment: CDR1 LGHDT and CDR2 YNNKEL (reference sequence). V was shortened by 1 base and J by 3 bases, with 12 bases between the two germline ends. The CDR3 contains 15 residues. CDR3 sequence reads: CASSQGQFPKETQYF. The CDR3 bases are TGTGCCAGCAGCCAAGGACAGTTCCCCAAAGAGACCCAGTACTTC.

This rearrangement joins TRBV10-2 to TRBJ2-3; TRBD2 matches at 7 bases. Trimming removed 5 bases from V and 0 bases from J; junction bases left unmatched: 2. Germline CDR1 reads WSHSY; CDR2 reads SAAADI. The CDR3 has 14 amino acids. In nucleotides, the CDR3 is TGCGCCAGCAGTCCAGCGGGGAGCACAGATACGCAGTATTTT. This encodes CASSPAGSTDTQYF.

The rearrangement links TRBV6-2 or TRBV6-3 to TRBJ2-7; TRBD1 matches at 9 bases. CDR1 and CDR2 (germline): MNHEY, SVGEGT. Trimming took 2 bases from V and 2 from J; bases not matched to a gene: 4. This CDR3 has 15 residues. The CDR3 region is CASSYPGQGAYEQYF. The CDR3 DNA reads as TGTGCCAGCAGTTACCCGGGACAGGGTGCCTACGAGCAGTACTTC.

The chain recombines TRBV7-2 with TRBJ2-1; TRBD1 agrees at 8 bases. CDR3 length equals 15 residues. Losses at the gene ends were 7 bases for V and 10 bases for J; bases not matched to a gene: 15. Germline CDR1 reads SGHTA; CDR2 reads FQGNSA. Here the CDR3 DNA reads TGTGCCAGCACCCCACCCGGACAGGGAGTGGGGGAGCAGTTCTTC. Amino acid sequence: CASTPPGQGVGEQFF.

V and J are TRBV7-6 and TRBJ2-7; 7 bases are shared with TRBD2. Germline CDR1 is SGHVS and CDR2 is FNYEAQ. V lost 1 base to trimming and J lost 4 bases; unmatched junction nucleotides: 16. CDR3 length: 18 residues. As DNA, the CDR3 is TGTGCCAGCAGCTTAGAAGCCCTGGGTGAGGCGGGAGCTTACGAGCAGTACTTC. It encodes CASSLEALGEAGAYEQYF. Looking up the rest from reference TRBV7-6 and TRBJ2-7 gives the full variable domain: GAGVSQSPRYKVTKRGQDVALRCDPISGHVSLYWYRQALGQGPEFLTYFNYEAQQDKSGLPNDRFSAERPEGSISTLTIQRTEQRDSAMYRCASSLEALGEAGAYEQYFGPGTRLTVT.

CDR3 in DNA: TGTGCCAGCAGCCCCCCCGGGACTAGGCACAATGAGCAGTTCTTC. Translating it yields CASSPPGTRHNEQFF. V and J are TRBV7-2 and TRBJ2-1, with 8 bases aligning to TRBD2. CDR3 length: 15 residues. Looked up from germline, CDR1 is SGHTA and CDR2 is FQGNSA. J gave up 5 bases and V 5 bases, and 8 bases lay outside the gene matches.

With respect to this clone: The same CDR3 is also encoded by other DNA sequences in this sample. This chain links TRBV9 with TRBJ2-2; the D is unclear. With 0 bases removed from V and 2 bases from J, the gap between germline ends came to 8 bases. The CDR3 is 15 residues long. The germline CDR1 and CDR2 sequences are SGDLS and YYNGEE. CDR3 sequence reads: CASSVAGDNTGELFF. The CDR3 bases are TGTGCCAGCAGCGTAGCCGGTGATAACACCGGGGAGCTGTTTTTT.

The chain is built from TRBV5-1 and TRBJ2-7; TRBD2 is a possible D gene (6 bases). The germline V and J ends were trimmed by 5 bases and 5 bases, with 14 bases remaining between them. The CDR3 consists of 13 residues. Germline V gives CDR1 SGHRS, CDR2 YFSETQ. The CDR3 region is CASSFGSGDEQYF. Written as DNA, the CDR3 is TGCGCCAGCAGTTTTGGGTCGGGGGACGAGCAGTACTTC.

This chain joins TRBV20-1 and TRBJ1-1; 9 bases align to TRBD1. Germline loops: CDR1 DFQATT, CDR2 SNEGSKA (reference sequence). CDR3 length equals 15 residues. V was pared by 3 bases and J by 0 bases, with 5 bases of the junction left unmatched. CDR3 sequence: CSASGTGPMNTEAFF. CDR3 in DNA: TGCAGTGCTAGTGGGACAGGGCCCATGAACACTGAAGCTTTCTTT.